This T cell receptor (beta chain) was profiled in a study of vaccination and CD4 T cells after COVID-19. The CDR3 consists of 14 residues. V lost 0 bases, J lost 7 bases, and 12 bases lay in between. CDR1 and CDR2 (germline): DFQATT, SNEGSKA (reference sequence). CD4+ T cells that had been cultured provided DNA sequenced with the Oncomine TCR Beta short-read assay. Cultured CD4+ T cells yielded the extracted genomic DNA. TCRdb re-derived calls from the PCR reads in MiXCR, one entry per CDR3 protein. The sample lists tens of thousands of distinct CDR3 sequences, less than 35% occurring once. Stated treatment: approximately nine-day PBMC culture with coronavirus spike peptide pools or control peptides (ViraFEST assay). Following culture for more than eight days, CD4+ T cells were isolated by negative selection. In regard to this clonotype: Antigen: not known.

This clonotype was obtained from a human donor with COVID-19. V usage is TRBV20-1 and J usage is TRBJ2-2; weak D call: TRBD1 (6 bases). Sequencing was done on a sample of cultured CD4+ T cells from blood. As DNA, the CDR3 is TGCAGTGCTAGAGAGGGGGCCGGGGTCGGGGAGCTGTTTTTT. Protein product: CSAREGAGVGELFF.